The 18 T cell receptor beta chains below come from one sample, sequenced in a study of cytomegalovirus exposure and HLA in healthy donors. The PCR contained 60 Vbeta and 13 Jbeta primers. Repertoires were generated with immunoSEQ multiplex PCR, while TCRdb's copy carries only in-frame clones and drops some. The sample consists of roughly 100,000 clones, around 70% of them appearing once. Sequenced input: PBMCs. These receptor sequences come from a man aged 30-40 years in good health and CMV-seronegative.

CDR3 sequence reads: CASSEFQGYTEAFF. In DNA, the CDR3 is TGTGCCAGCAGTGAATTTCAGGGCTACACTGAAGCTTTCTTT. V is TRBV2 and J is TRBJ1-1, with D perhaps TRBD1 (5 bases). The germline V gene encodes CDR1 SNHLY and CDR2 FYNNEI. The CDR3 is 14 amino acids. Trimming stripped 2 bases from V and 3 bases from J, with 10 bases between.

The chain recombines TRBV29-1 with TRBJ2-7; 11 bases are a match to TRBD2. This CDR3 region has 15 residues. Germline values: CDR1 SQVTM, CDR2 ANQGSEA. The trim removed 2 bases at V and 5 bases at J, leaving 8 bases unmatched. The CDR3 reads CSVESPLAGGHEQYF. CDR3 nucleotide sequence: TGCAGCGTTGAATCCCCGCTAGCGGGAGGCCACGAGCAGTACTTC.

CDR3 nucleotides: TGTGCCAGCAGCCCTGACCCCGGGACATCTCACACTGAAGCTTTCTTT. The encoded protein is CASSPDPGTSHTEAFF. V is TRBV5-6 and J is TRBJ1-1, with D possibly matching TRBD1 (6 bases). The germline gives CDR1 SGHDT, CDR2 YYEEEE. The CDR3 runs 16 residues. V was trimmed by 4 bases and J by 3 bases, leaving 19 bases between them.

The rearrangement links TRBV10-3 to TRBJ1-4; TRBD1 might be the D (5 bases). The CDR3 extends over 15 amino acids. The V gene's germline CDR1 is ENHRY and CDR2 SYGVKD. The V end lost 0 bases, the J end lost 3 bases, and 8 bases lay between the germline ends. This CDR3 reads CAISESGGANEKLFF. The CDR3 region has the DNA TGTGCCATCAGTGAGTCGGGGGGGGCTAATGAAAAACTGTTTTTT.

The chain has TRBV11-3 and TRBJ2-1; D is ambiguous. Germline CDR1 and CDR2: SGHNT and YENEEA. V lost 2 bases, J lost 3 bases, and 14 bases lay in between. This CDR3 is 16 amino acids long. This chain's CDR3 is CASSLITGLDYNEQFF. CDR3 DNA: TGTGCCAGCAGCTTAATCACGGGTCTGGACTACAATGAGCAGTTCTTC.

The chain carries TRBV7-9 and TRBJ1-6; TRBD1 agrees at 10 bases. The germline V gene has CDR1 SEHNR and CDR2 FQNEAQ (reference sequence). The CDR3 sequence is 15 residues long. V gave up 5 bases and J gave up 11 bases; unmatched junction bases: 9. DNA of the CDR3: TGTGCCAGCAGCCGGGGGACAGGGGATATGACACCCCTCCACTTT. Translation: CASSRGTGDMTPLHF. Based on the CDR3 plus reference TRBV7-9 and TRBJ1-6, the full variable domain is DTGVSQNPRHKITKRGQNVTFRCDPISEHNRLYWYRQTLGQGPEFLTYFQNEAQLEKSRLLSDRFSAERPKGSFSTLEIQRTEQGDSAMYLCASSRGTGDMTPLHFGNGTRLTVT.

This clone was counted a few times. The rearrangement uses TRBV4-3 and TRBJ2-1; D perhaps matches TRBD1 (5 bases). The V gene's germline CDR1 is LGHNA and CDR2 YSLEER. This CDR3 is built from 15 residues. With 4 bases removed from V and 3 bases from J, the gap between germline ends came to 13 bases. The CDR3 DNA is TGCGCCAGCAGCCGAGAGATAGACAGCTACAATGAGCAGTTCTTC. Protein: CASSREIDSYNEQFF.

The genes are TRBV7-2 and TRBJ2-7; the D is unclear. The CDR3 has 14 residues. The V gene lost 1 base and the J gene lost 6 bases, with 13 bases spanning the gap. CDR1 is SGHTA, CDR2 FQGNSA, per germline. In nucleotides, the CDR3 is TGTGCCAGCAGCTTAGAACTACTCTTGGGCGAGCAGTACTTC. Residues: CASSLELLLGEQYF.

The J gene is TRBJ2-7, the V gene TRBV11-2, with TRBD2 as a possible D gene (5 bases). Deletions cut 5 bases from V and 3 bases from J, with 20 bases between. CDR1 and CDR2 (germline): SGHAT, FQNNGV. This CDR3 comprises 16 residues. This chain's CDR3 is CASSPLTGRRHYEQYF. The CDR3 DNA sequence: TGTGCCAGCAGCCCTCTTACGGGAAGACGGCACTACGAGCAGTACTTC. The full variable domain, rest sourced from reference TRBV11-2 and TRBJ2-7, is EAGVAQSPRYKIIEKRQSVAFWCNPISGHATLYWYQQILGQGPKLLIQFQNNGVVDDSQLPKDRFSAERLKGVDSTLKIQPAKLEDSAVYLCASSPLTGRRHYEQYFGPGTRLTVT.

This chain's CDR3 is CASSIDRGQNSPLHF. CDR3 nucleotide sequence: TGTGCCAGTAGTATAGATAGAGGGCAGAATTCACCCCTCCACTTT. This chain links TRBV19 with TRBJ1-6, with D uncertain. The germline CDR1 and CDR2 sequences are LNHDA and SQIVND (reference sequence). The CDR3 contains 15 residues. V shed 0 bases and J shed 7 bases, with 10 bases lying between them.

V gene TRBV14 combines with J gene TRBJ2-7, with D perhaps matching TRBD2 (5 bases). Germline V CDR1 and CDR2: SGHDN, FVKESK. Trimming cost V 4 bases and J 3 bases, with 7 bases left between them. The CDR3 length is 12 residues. CDR3 sequence: CASSLRGYEQYF. DNA for the CDR3: TGTGCCAGCAGCCTCCGGGGCTACGAGCAGTACTTC.

The rearrangement uses TRBV2 and TRBJ2-3, with a possible D match to TRBD2 (6 bases). From germline, CDR1 is SNHLY and CDR2 FYNNEI. The CDR3 totals 14 residues. Trimming shortened V by 6 bases and J by 2 bases, and 12 bases separated the two germline ends. The CDR3 bases are TGTGCCAGCAGCGGTAGCGGATCCACAGATACGCAGTATTTT. Its translation is CASSGSGSTDTQYF.

The chain couples TRBV7-2 to TRBJ2-5; the match to TRBD2 covers 9 bases. The DNA end is a closer match to TRBJ2-7, so the J assignment may be wrong. The germline gives CDR1 SGHTA, CDR2 FQGNSA. The CDR3 consists of 13 residues. CDR3 in amino acids: CASSSSGNYEQYF. DNA of the CDR3: TGTGCCAGCAGCTCTAGCGGGAATTACGAGCAGTACTTC.

The V and J genes are TRBV29-1 and TRBJ1-1, with a tentative D call TRBD1 (5 bases). This CDR3 is built from 13 residues. Trimming took 3 bases from V and 1 from J, leaving 9 bases between them. Germline V gene lookup returns CDR1 SQVTM and CDR2 ANQGSEA. CDR3 nucleotide sequence: TGCAGCGTTGACGACAGATCGAACACTGAAGCTTTCTTT. It translates to CSVDDRSNTEAFF.

The chain uses TRBV6-6 and TRBJ2-2; 8 bases are shared with TRBD2. In germline, CDR1 is MNHNY, CDR2 SVGAGI (reference sequence). There are 15 residues in the CDR3. After removal of 2 bases from V and 6 bases from J, the junction contained 5 bases not matched to a gene. The CDR3: CASSYSREGSGELFF. CDR3 coding DNA: TGTGCCAGCAGTTACAGCCGGGAGGGATCCGGGGAGCTGTTTTTT.

The chain links TRBV5-1 to TRBJ2-1; 12 nucleotides align to TRBD2. J gave up 6 bases and V 4 bases, and 5 bases lay outside the gene matches. Germline V CDR1 and CDR2: SGHRS, YFSETQ. The CDR3 contains 15 residues. CDR3 sequence reads: CASSLLAGGSNEQFF. CDR3 in DNA: TGCGCCAGCAGCCTCCTAGCGGGAGGGAGCAATGAGCAGTTCTTC.

V gene TRBV9 combines with J gene TRBJ1-2; 7 positions agree with TRBD1. The trim removed 0 bases at V and 5 bases at J, leaving 7 bases unmatched. Germline V gives CDR1 SGDLS, CDR2 YYNGEE. The CDR3 has 15 amino acids. Here the CDR3 reads CASSVVGSGGYGYTF. The CDR3 nucleotides read TGTGCCAGCAGCGTAGTAGGCTCAGGGGGATATGGCTACACCTTC.

The V and J genes are TRBV6-6 and TRBJ2-1; a weak D match, TRBD2 (5 bases). Germline-derived CDR1 and CDR2 are MNHNY and SVGAGI (reference sequence). Trimming removed 0 bases at V and 9 bases at J, with 9 bases between. This CDR3 contains 13 residues. CDR3 sequence (DNA): TGTGCCAGCAGTTACTCCAGCGGCTTTGAGCAGTTCTTC. Its translation is CASSYSSGFEQFF.